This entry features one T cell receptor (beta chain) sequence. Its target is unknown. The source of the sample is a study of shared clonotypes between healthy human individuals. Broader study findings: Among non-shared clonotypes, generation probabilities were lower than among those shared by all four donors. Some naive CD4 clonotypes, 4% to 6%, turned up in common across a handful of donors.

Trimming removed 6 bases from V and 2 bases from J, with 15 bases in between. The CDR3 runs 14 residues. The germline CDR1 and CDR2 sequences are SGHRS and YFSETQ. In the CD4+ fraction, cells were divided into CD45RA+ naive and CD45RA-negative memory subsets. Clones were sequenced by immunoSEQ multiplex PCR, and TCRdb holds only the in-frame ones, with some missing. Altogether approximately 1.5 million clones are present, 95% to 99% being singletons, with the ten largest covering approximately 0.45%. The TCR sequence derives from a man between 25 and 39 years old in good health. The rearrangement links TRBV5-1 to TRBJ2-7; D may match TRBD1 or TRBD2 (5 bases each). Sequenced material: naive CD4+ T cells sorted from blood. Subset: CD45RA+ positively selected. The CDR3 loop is CASKTGGIAYEQYF. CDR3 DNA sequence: TGCGCCAGCAAAACTGGGGGTATAGCCTACGAGCAGTACTTC.